Below are 10 T cell receptor beta chains sequenced from a single sample in a study of cytomegalovirus exposure and HLA in healthy donors. Use of 60 Vbeta and 13 Jbeta primers characterized the PCR. The protocol was immunoSEQ multiplex PCR, while the TCRdb copy is restricted to in-frame clones and leaves out a portion. The repertoire holds over 70,000 clones, nearly 80% seen once, with about 23% in the top ten. The material sequenced was PBMCs. The receptors were gathered from a woman aged 45-65 years in good health and CMV-seropositive.

This chain joins TRBV2 and TRBJ2-5; 11 nucleotides match TRBD2. Germline assignment: CDR1 SNHLY and CDR2 FYNNEI. This CDR3 has 14 amino acids. After removal of 8 bases from V and 6 bases from J, the junction contained 8 bases not matched to a gene. The CDR3 DNA follows: TGTGCCAGCTTAGCGGGAGGGCCGATCCAGACCCAGTACTTC. It codes for CASLAGGPIQTQYF.

Points on this clone: A read error may produce the germline difference seen at one junction end. In DNA form, the CDR3 reads TGCGCCAGCGGCCAGGGAGGCACCTACAATGAGCAGTTCTTC. Its translation is CASGQGGTYNEQFF. The chain is built from TRBV4-1 and TRBJ2-1; maybe TRBD2 (6 bases). Looked up from germline, CDR1 is MGHRA and CDR2 is YSYEKL. The CDR3 runs 14 residues.

This clone is a singleton in its sample. The genes are TRBV5-1 and TRBJ1-2; no definite D call. CDR1 is SGHRS and CDR2 is YFSETQ in the germline V gene. V gave up 5 bases and J gave up 0 bases, with 11 bases separating them. The CDR3 totals 14 residues. CDR3 coding DNA: TGCGCCAGCAGTCTCGACGGGACTAACTATGGCTACACCTTC. Encoded protein: CASSLDGTNYGYTF.

This clone showed up just a few times. This chain uses TRBV5-5 with TRBJ1-1, with D possibly being TRBD1 (6 bases). Germline lookup yields CDR1 SGHKS and CDR2 YYEKEE (reference sequence). The CDR3 is made up of 16 amino acids. V was trimmed by 4 bases and J by 0 bases, leaving 16 bases between them. The CDR3 is CASSPADSFMNTEAFF. The CDR3 bases are TGTGCCAGCAGCCCAGCGGACAGTTTTATGAACACTGAAGCTTTCTTT.

The CDR3 coding sequence is TGCGCCAGCAGAGCCGTACCGCCTTTTGTAGCGCCGGGGAGGCTGTTTTTT. It translates to CASRAVPPFVAPGRLFF. The V and J genes are TRBV5-1 and TRBJ2-2; possible D gene TRBD2, 5 bases. V lost 5 bases and J 13 bases, leaving 30 bases between the germline ends. The CDR3 is 17 amino acids. The germline V gene encodes CDR1 SGHRS and CDR2 YFSETQ. Together with reference TRBV5-1 and TRBJ2-2, the CDR3 gives the full variable domain: KAGVTQTPRYLIKTRGQQVTLSCSPISGHRSVSWYQQTPGQGLQFLFEYFSETQRNKGNFPGRFSGRQFSNSRSEMNVSTLELGDSALYLCASRAVPPFVAPGRLFFGEGSRLTVL.

This rearrangement joins TRBV7-9 to TRBJ1-4; 10 nucleotides align to TRBD1. Trimming at V came to 5 bases and at J to 5 bases, leaving 14 bases not matched to a gene. This CDR3 comprises 18 residues. CDR1 is SEHNR and CDR2 is FQNEAQ in the germline V gene (reference sequence). The CDR3 region is CASSRADRGFVRNEKLFF. The CDR3 DNA is TGTGCCAGCAGCCGCGCGGACAGGGGGTTCGTTAGGAATGAAAAACTGTTTTTT.

The chain links TRBV19 to TRBJ1-5, with D possibly matching TRBD1 (5 bases). This CDR3 is 15 amino acids long. Germline V gene sequence: CDR1 LNHDA, CDR2 SQIVND (reference sequence). Trimming cost V 4 bases and J 4 bases, with 14 bases left between them. In DNA, the CDR3 is TGTGCCAGTAGTAAAGGGTGGCAGGGTAATCAGCCCCAGCATTTT. Translation: CASSKGWQGNQPQHF.

This clone showed up just a few times. This chain joins TRBV5-1 and TRBJ2-5, with a tentative D call TRBD2 (6 bases). The CDR3 contains 15 residues. Germline lookup yields CDR1 SGHRS and CDR2 YFSETQ. The V end lost 0 bases, the J end lost 2 bases, and 11 bases lay between the germline ends. CDR3 protein: CASSLGPGLQETQYF. The CDR3 DNA sequence: TGCGCCAGCAGCTTGGGCCCGGGACTGCAAGAGACCCAGTACTTC.

The chain is built from TRBV7-3 and TRBJ2-1; 7 bases align to TRBD2. With V trimmed by 1 base and J by 8 bases, 14 bases remained unmatched. This CDR3 has 17 amino acids. CDR1 and CDR2 (germline): SGHTA, FQGTGA. The chain's CDR3 is CASSLRGGYDIGDEQFF. The CDR3 nucleotides are TGTGCCAGCAGCTTAAGGGGGGGTTACGATATTGGGGATGAGCAGTTCTTC.

This clone was observed a single time. V usage is TRBV4-1 and J usage is TRBJ2-1; the D is unclear. This CDR3 comprises 12 residues. Germline CDR1 is MGHRA and CDR2 is YSYEKL. V dropped 3 bases and J dropped 8 bases, with 8 bases sitting between them. The CDR3 coding sequence is TGCGCCAGCAGCCATCCCCAGGATGAGCAGTTCTTC. Its protein is CASSHPQDEQFF.